These 9 T cell receptor beta chains came from one sample sequenced in a study of T cell responses to AZD1222 COVID-19 vaccine. Repertoires were generated with immunoSEQ multiplex PCR, while TCRdb's copy carries only in-frame clones and drops some. The data contain about 140,000 clones, more than 70% of them singletons. The source material was peripheral blood, sampled 28 days after the second AZD1222 dose. The receptors originated from an adult who received the AZD1222 COVID-19 vaccine.

The chain has TRBV5-1 and TRBJ1-3; D is possibly TRBD1 (5 bases). This CDR3 spans 15 amino acids. Germline V gives CDR1 SGHRS, CDR2 YFSETQ. The V and J ends lost 5 bases and 0 bases respectively, with 12 bases between them. CDR3 sequence (DNA): TGCGCCAGCAGTTTGTCAGGGAACTCTGGAAACACCATATATTTT. This gives the protein CASSLSGNSGNTIYF.

The chain recombines TRBV28 with TRBJ2-7; TRBD1 aligns across 7 bases. The CDR3 runs 11 residues. V lost 6 bases, J lost 4 bases, and 0 bases stayed unmatched. Per germline, CDR1 MDHEN and CDR2 SYDVKM. The DNA of the CDR3 is TGTGCCAGCAGGGGACAGTACGAGCAGTACTTC. Amino acid sequence: CASRGQYEQYF.

The V and J genes are TRBV21-1 and TRBJ2-1. TRBV21-1 is noted as a pseudogene. The CDR3 runs to 16 residues. CDR3 nucleotide sequence: TGTGCCAGCAGCAAAGACGTGGATATCTCCTACAATGAGCAGTTCTTC. It is translated as CASSKDVDISYNEQFF.

The chain is built from TRBV7-3 and TRBJ2-3; D not certain. Germline CDR1 is SGHTA and CDR2 is FQGTGA. V was pared by 1 base and J by 2 bases, with 7 bases between. This CDR3 region has 14 residues. The CDR3 DNA reads as TGTGCCAGCAGCTTAAGTCCGACCACAGATACGCAGTATTTT. It is translated as CASSLSPTTDTQYF.

The chain joins TRBV7-3 to TRBJ2-1; D is ambiguous. CDR1 is SGHTA, CDR2 FQGTGA, per germline. The germline V and J ends were trimmed by 6 bases and 4 bases, with 10 bases remaining between them. The length of the CDR3 is 13 residues. CDR3 in amino acids: CASSPRGYNEQFF. The DNA of the CDR3 is TGTGCCAGCAGTCCTCGCGGATACAATGAGCAGTTCTTC. The full variable domain, its missing parts supplied by reference TRBV7-3 and TRBJ2-1, is GAGVSQTPSNKVTEKGKYVELRCDPISGHTALYWYRQSLGQGPEFLIYFQGTGAADDSGLPNDRFFAVRPEGSVSTLKIQRTERGDSAVYLCASSPRGYNEQFFGPGTRLTVL.

This clone was counted only a few times. This chain uses TRBV27 with TRBJ1-6; D unresolved. Germline assignment: CDR1 MNHEY and CDR2 SMNVEV (reference sequence). The CDR3 sequence is 13 residues long. Trimming took off 5 bases at V and 14 bases at J, with 16 bases between the two ends. For the CDR3, the DNA is TGTGCCAGCAGTCCCAGTACTGGTCCGACCCTCCACTTT. Amino acids: CASSPSTGPTLHF.

V and J are TRBV12-3 or TRBV12-4 and TRBJ2-1; D unclear. V lost 5 bases to trimming and J lost 6 bases, with 8 bases between them. There are 12 residues in the CDR3. The CDR3 reads CASSTEANEQFF. The CDR3 nucleotides are TGTGCCAGCAGTACAGAAGCCAATGAGCAGTTCTTC.

This rearrangement joins TRBV20-1 to TRBJ2-2; TRBD2 is a possible D gene (6 bases). This CDR3 is built from 14 residues. The germline CDR1 and CDR2 sequences are DFQATT and SNEGSKA (reference sequence). Trimming left V 3 bases short and J 7 bases short, with 15 bases between. The chain's CDR3 is CSASVGSFVGELFF. Written as DNA, the CDR3 is TGCAGTGCTAGTGTCGGGAGTTTTGTCGGGGAGCTGTTTTTT.

This chain links TRBV3-1 (or the pseudogene TRBV3-2) with TRBJ2-6; 8 bases fit TRBD1. J gave up 0 bases and V 8 bases, and 6 bases lay outside the gene matches. The CDR3 covers 16 residues. Germline V gene sequence: CDR1 LGHDT, CDR2 YNNKEL (reference sequence). As DNA, the CDR3 is TGTGCCAGCCAGGACAGGGCCAACTCTGGGGCCAACGTCCTGACTTTC. Its translation is CASQDRANSGANVLTF.